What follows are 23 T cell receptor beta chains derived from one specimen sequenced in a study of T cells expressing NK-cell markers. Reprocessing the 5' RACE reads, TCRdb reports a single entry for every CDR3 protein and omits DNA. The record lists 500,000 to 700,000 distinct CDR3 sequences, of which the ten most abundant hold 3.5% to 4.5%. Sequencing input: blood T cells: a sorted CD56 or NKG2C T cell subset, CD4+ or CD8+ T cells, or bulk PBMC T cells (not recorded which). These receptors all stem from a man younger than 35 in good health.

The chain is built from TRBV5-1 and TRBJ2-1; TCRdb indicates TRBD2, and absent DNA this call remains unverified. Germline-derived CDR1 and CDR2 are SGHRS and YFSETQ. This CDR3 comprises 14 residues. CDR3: CASSKPDYPNEQFF.

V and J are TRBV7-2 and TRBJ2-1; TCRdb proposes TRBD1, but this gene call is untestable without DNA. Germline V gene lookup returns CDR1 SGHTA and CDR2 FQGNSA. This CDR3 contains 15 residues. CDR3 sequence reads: CASSFLTGNYNEQFF.

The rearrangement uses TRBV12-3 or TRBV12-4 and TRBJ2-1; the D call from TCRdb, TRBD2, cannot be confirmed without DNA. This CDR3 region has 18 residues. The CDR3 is CASSLTSGSLRPYNEQFF.

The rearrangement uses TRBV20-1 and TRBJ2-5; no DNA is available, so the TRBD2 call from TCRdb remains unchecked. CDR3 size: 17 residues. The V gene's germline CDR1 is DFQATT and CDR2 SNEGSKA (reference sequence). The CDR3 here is CSAILVGLAVTQETQYF.

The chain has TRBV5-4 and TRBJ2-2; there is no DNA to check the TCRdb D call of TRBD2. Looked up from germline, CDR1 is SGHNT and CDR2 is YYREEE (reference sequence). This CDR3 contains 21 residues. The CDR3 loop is CASSLVGLLGLAGLNTGELFF. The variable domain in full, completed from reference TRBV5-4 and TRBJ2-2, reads ETGVTQSPTHLIKTRGQQVTLRCSSQSGHNTVSWYQQALGQGPQFIFQYYREEENGRGNFPPRFSGLQFPNYSSELNVNALELDDSALYLCASSLVGLLGLAGLNTGELFFGEGSRLTVL.

CDR3 amino acids: CASRYSGANTGELFF. The rearrangement joins TRBV5-1 to TRBJ2-2; the TRBD2 assignment by TCRdb is unverifiable without DNA. The CDR3 runs to 15 residues. Per germline, CDR1 SGHRS and CDR2 YFSETQ.

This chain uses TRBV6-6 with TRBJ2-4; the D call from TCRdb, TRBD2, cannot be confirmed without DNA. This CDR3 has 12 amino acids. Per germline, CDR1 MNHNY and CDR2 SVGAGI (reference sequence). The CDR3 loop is CASRTSENIQYF.

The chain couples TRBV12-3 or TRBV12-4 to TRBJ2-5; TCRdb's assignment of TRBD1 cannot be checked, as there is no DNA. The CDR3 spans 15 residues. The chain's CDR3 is CASSEGTFGQETQYF.

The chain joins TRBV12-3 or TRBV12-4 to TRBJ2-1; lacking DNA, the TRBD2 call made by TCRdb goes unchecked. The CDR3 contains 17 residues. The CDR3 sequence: CASIGGEGLAGINEQFF.

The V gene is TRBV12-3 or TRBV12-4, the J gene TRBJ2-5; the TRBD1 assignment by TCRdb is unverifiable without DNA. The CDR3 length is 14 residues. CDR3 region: CASSPNKGAETQYF.

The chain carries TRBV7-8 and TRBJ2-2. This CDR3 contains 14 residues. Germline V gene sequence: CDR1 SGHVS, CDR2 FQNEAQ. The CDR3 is CASSEWLNTGELFF.

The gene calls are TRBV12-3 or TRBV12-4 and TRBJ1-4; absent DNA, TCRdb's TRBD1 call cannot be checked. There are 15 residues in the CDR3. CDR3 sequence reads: CASRQGKRLNEKLFF.

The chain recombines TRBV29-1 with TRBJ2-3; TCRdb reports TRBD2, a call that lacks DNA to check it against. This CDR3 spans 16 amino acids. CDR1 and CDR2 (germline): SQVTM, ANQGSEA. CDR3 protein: CSVGRDSGESTDTQYF.

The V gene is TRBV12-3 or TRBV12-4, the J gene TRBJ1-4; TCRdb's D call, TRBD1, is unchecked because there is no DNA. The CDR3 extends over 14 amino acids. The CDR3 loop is CASSPGTGNEKLFF.

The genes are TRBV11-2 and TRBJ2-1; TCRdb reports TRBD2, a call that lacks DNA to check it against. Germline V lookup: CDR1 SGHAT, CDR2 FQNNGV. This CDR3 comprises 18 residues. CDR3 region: CASSSPGLAGPSYNEQFF.

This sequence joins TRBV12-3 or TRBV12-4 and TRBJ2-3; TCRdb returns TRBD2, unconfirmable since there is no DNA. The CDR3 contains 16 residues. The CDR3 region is CASSWLTSGRADTQYF.

The CDR3 is CSVRTSGREDTGELFF. The rearrangement uses TRBV29-1 and TRBJ2-2; the D call from TCRdb, TRBD2, cannot be confirmed without DNA. CDR1 is SQVTM, CDR2 ANQGSEA, per germline. This CDR3 is 16 amino acids long.

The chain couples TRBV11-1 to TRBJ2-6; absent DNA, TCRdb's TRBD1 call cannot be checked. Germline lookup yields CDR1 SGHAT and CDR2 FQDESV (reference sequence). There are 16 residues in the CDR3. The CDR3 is CASSLTVLSGANVLTF.

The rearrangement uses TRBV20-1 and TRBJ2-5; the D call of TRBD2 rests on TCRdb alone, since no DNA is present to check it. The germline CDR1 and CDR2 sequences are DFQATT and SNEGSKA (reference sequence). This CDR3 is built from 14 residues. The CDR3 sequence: CSAIKAGNQETQYF.

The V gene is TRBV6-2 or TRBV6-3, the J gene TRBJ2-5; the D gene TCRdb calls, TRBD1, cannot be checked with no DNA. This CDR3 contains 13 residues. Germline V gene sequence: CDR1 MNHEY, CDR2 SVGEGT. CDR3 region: CASGTFGTETQYF.

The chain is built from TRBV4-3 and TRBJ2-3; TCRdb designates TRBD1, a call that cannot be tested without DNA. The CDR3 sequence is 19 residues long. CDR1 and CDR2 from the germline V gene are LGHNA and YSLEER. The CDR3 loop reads CASSQDYPSAPTSTDTQYF.

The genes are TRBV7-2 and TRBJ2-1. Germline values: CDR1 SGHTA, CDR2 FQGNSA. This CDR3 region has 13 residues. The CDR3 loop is CASSLAGVREQFF.

The CDR3 spells CASRGASGSLTQYF. The genes are TRBV6-1 and TRBJ2-3; with no DNA, the TCRdb D assignment of TRBD2 cannot be verified. This CDR3 has 14 amino acids. The germline CDR1 and CDR2 sequences are MNHNS and SASEGT.